This T cell receptor (beta chain) was identified during a study of CD4+ T cells in melanoma. The protocol was immunoSEQ multiplex PCR, while the TCRdb copy is restricted to in-frame clones and leaves out a portion. The sample holds 50,000 to 60,000 clones, over 60% seen once. The germline V and J ends were trimmed by 4 bases and 0 bases, with 6 bases remaining between them. Germline CDR1 MNHEY, CDR2 SVGAGI. This CDR3 is 13 amino acids long. The sequence was collected from a human donor with melanoma. This chain uses TRBV6-5 with TRBJ1-2; D is uncertain. Sequencing input: tumor tissue. In nucleotides, the CDR3 is TGTGCCAGCAGTTTTACCCCTAACTATGGCTACACCTTC. It is translated as CASSFTPNYGYTF.